A selection of T cell receptor beta chains follows, all from one sample in a study of T cell responses to AZD1222 COVID-19 vaccine. TCRdb keeps only in-frame clones here, not all; method: immunoSEQ multiplex PCR. The table records 150,000 or so clones, about nine tenths of them present only once. This material consisted of peripheral blood, taken on day 0 of AZD1222 vaccination. All receptors derive from an adult in good health. CDR3s include the opening cysteine and the closing phenylalanine or tryptophan. The D gene is left open where the match is weak. The listing skips clone size in some rows; elsewhere it reads once, few, many or a size class.

TRBJ1-1 TRBV19 - - TGTGCCAGTAGTATAGGGACTGAAGCTTTCTTT CASSIGTEAFF
TRBJ1-1 TRBV19 - - TGTGCCAGTAGTATAATCTTCGCAGTGACGAACACTGAAGCTTTCTTT CASSIIFAVTNTEAFF
TRBJ1-5 TRBV19 - - TGTGCCAGTAGTATAGAGGGTAGCAATCAGCCCCAGCATTTT CASSIEGSNQPQHF
TRBJ1-3 TRBV12-3/TRBV12-4 - - TGTGCCAGCACCCACGGAGAGAGAAACACCATATATTTT CASTHGERNTIYF
TRBJ2-3 TRBV25-1 - - TGTGCCAGCAGCTCAGGGGATCGGTGGACAGATACGCAGTATTTT CASSSGDRWTDTQYF
TRBJ1-5 TRBV11-2 - - TGTGCCAGCAGCCGTTATAGCAATCAGCCCCAGCATTTT CASSRYSNQPQHF
TRBJ2-7 TRBV6-5 TRBD1 once TGTGCCAGCAGTTATACAGGGGTTCGTACCGAGCAGTACTTC CASSYTGVRTEQYF
TRBJ1-6 TRBV19 - - TGTGCCAGTATGGGGGTTGATTCACCCCTCCACTTT CASMGVDSPLHF
TRBJ1-5 TRBV18 - - TGTGCCAGCTCACCACCTGGCGGGGAGTTACAGCCCCAGCATTTT CASSPPGGELQPQHF
TRBJ1-2 TRBV7-9 TRBD1 - TGTGCCAGCAGCTTAGGGGACAGCTCCTATGGCTACACCTTC CASSLGDSSYGYTF
TRBJ2-7 TRBV4-1 - once TGCGCCAGCAGCCAAGGGGGGACCGATGAGCAGTACTTC CASSQGGTDEQYF
TRBJ2-3 TRBV9 TRBD2 - TGTGCCAGCAGTCCAGCGGGGGGGAGGACAGATACGCAGTATTTT CASSPAGGRTDTQYF
TRBJ1-5 TRBV2 - - TGTGCCAGCAGTGACAGCAATCAGCCCCAGCATTTT CASSDSNQPQHF
TRBJ1-5 TRBV29-1 TRBD1 - TGCAGCGTTAATACCGGGACAGGGCGTCAGCCCCAGCATTTT CSVNTGTGRQPQHF
TRBJ2-5 TRBV9 TRBD2 - TGTGCCAGCAGCGTAAGCGGGGGGAAGACCCAGTACTTC CASSVSGGKTQYF